Listed below are T cell receptor beta chains from one sample, sequenced in a study of cytomegalovirus exposure and HLA in healthy donors. Method: immunoSEQ multiplex PCR; TCRdb's copy keeps in-frame clones and lacks some. The data contain more than 140,000 clones, roughly 81% of them singletons. The sample taken for sequencing was PBMCs. These receptors came from a female donor in good health and CMV-seronegative. CDR3s include the opening cysteine and the closing phenylalanine or tryptophan. D genes are given only for firm matches. Clone size appears in some rows only: once, few, many, or a class for an expanded clone.

size	D	V	length	J	CDR3	DNA
-	-	TRBV9	18	TRBJ2-3	CASSVGHPTGLSTDTQYF	TGTGCCAGCAGCGTCGGACACCCTACAGGGCTTAGCACAGATACGCAGTATTTT
-	TRBD2	TRBV2	13	TRBJ2-1	CASTSGSMNEQFF	TGTGCCAGCACTAGCGGGAGCATGAATGAGCAGTTCTTC
-	TRBD2	TRBV11-2	16	TRBJ2-5	CASSFLLGTNQETQYF	TGTGCCAGCAGCTTCCTGTTAGGGACTAACCAAGAGACCCAGTACTTC
few	-	TRBV5-4	16	TRBJ1-2	CASSPPGEGSLYGYTF	TGTGCCAGCAGCCCCCCGGGGGAAGGGAGTCTCTATGGCTACACCTTC
-	-	TRBV10-1	14	TRBJ2-7	CASSARGQTYEQYF	TGCGCCAGCAGTGCCCGGGGACAAACCTACGAGCAGTACTTC
-	TRBD1	TRBV19	15	TRBJ1-5	CASSTTGGAGQPQHF	TGTGCCAGTAGTACTACAGGGGGCGCGGGTCAGCCCCAGCATTTT
-	-	TRBV2	14	TRBJ2-1	CASIQTGVNNEQFF	TGTGCCAGCATCCAGACGGGGGTCAACAATGAGCAGTTCTTC
few	-	TRBV12-5	14	TRBJ1-4	CASGLGQAGEKLFF	TGTGCTAGTGGTTTGGGACAGGCAGGAGAAAAACTGTTTTTT
-	TRBD1	TRBV13	16	TRBJ1-3	CASSPNPGGSGNTIYF	TGTGCCAGCAGCCCGAATCCAGGGGGCTCTGGAAACACCATATATTTT
few	-	TRBV9	14	TRBJ2-7	CASSVGQGIYEQYF	TGTGCCAGCAGCGTGGGGCAGGGGATCTACGAGCAGTACTTC
-	TRBD1	TRBV6-5	15	TRBJ2-4	CASSLQTGVGNIQYF	TGTGCCAGCAGTTTACAAACAGGGGTGGGAAACATTCAGTACTTC
-	-	TRBV9	15	TRBJ2-7	CASSVGTGYSYEQYF	TGTGCCAGCAGCGTAGGAACAGGGTATTCCTACGAGCAGTACTTC
-	-	TRBV9	15	TRBJ2-2	CASSARQGNTGELFF	TGTGCCAGCAGCGCCCGGCAGGGTAACACCGGGGAGCTGTTTTTT
-	TRBD1	TRBV28	18	TRBJ1-5	CASSHIQLTGGRNQPQHF	TGTGCCAGCAGTCACATTCAACTCACAGGGGGCAGGAATCAGCCCCAGCATTTT
few	-	TRBV19	14	TRBJ1-2	CASDTGKGGYGYTF	TGTGCCAGTGATACAGGGAAAGGGGGCTATGGCTACACCTTC
many	TRBD1	TRBV10-3	14	TRBJ1-2	CAISERQGWYGYTF	TGTGCCATCAGTGAGAGACAGGGGTGGTATGGCTACACCTTC
few	-	TRBV13	12	TRBJ1-1	CASSFVGGEAFF	TGTGCCAGCAGCTTCGTCGGGGGTGAAGCTTTCTTT
-	-	TRBV6-6	14	TRBJ1-5	CASSYPQGNQPQHF	TGTGCCAGCAGTTACCCACAGGGTAATCAGCCCCAGCATTTT
-	-	TRBV7-9	13	TRBJ1-2	CASSLVDRDTSTF	TGCGCCAGCAGCTTAGTTGATCGCGACACCTCCACCTTC
-	TRBD1	TRBV18	19	TRBJ1-4	CASSPRQMGQGSREEKLFF	TGTGCCAGCTCACCGCGTCAGATGGGACAGGGATCGCGAGAGGAAAAACTGTTTTTT
once	-	TRBV27	14	TRBJ1-2	CASSLSTVRDGYTF	TGTGCCAGCAGTTTATCCACAGTGAGGGATGGCTACACCTTC
few	-	TRBV18	16	TRBJ1-4	CASSHYDRPTNEKLFF	TGTGCCAGCTCACACTACGACAGGCCAACTAATGAAAAACTGTTTTTT
-	-	TRBV29-1	16	TRBJ2-3	CSVEDYTGGLTDTQYF	TGCAGCGTTGAAGATTATACGGGGGGCCTCACAGATACGCAGTATTTT
-	TRBD2	TRBV27	19	TRBJ2-1	CASSLSKLAGGIIYNEQFF	TGTGCCAGCAGTTTATCTAAACTAGCGGGGGGGATTATATACAATGAGCAGTTCTTC